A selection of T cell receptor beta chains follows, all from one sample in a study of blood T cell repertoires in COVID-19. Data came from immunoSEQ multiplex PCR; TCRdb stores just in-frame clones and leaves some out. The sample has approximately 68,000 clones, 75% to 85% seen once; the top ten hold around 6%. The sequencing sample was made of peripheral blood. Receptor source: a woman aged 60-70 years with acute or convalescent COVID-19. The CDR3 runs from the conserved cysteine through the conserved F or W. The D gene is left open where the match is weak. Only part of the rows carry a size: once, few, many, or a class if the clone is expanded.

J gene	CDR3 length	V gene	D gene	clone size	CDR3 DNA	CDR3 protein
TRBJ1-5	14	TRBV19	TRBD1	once	TGTGCCAGTATGGGACAGGGGTACAATCAGCCCCAGCATTTT	CASMGQGYNQPQHF
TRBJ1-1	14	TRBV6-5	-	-	TGTGCCAGCAGTTACTCGACGGGGGGCACTGAAGCTTTCTTT	CASSYSTGGTEAFF
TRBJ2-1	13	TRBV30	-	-	TGTGCCTGGAGTGTCCAGGGTAGGAATGAGCAGTTCTTC	CAWSVQGRNEQFF
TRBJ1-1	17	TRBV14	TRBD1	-	TGTGCCAGCAGCCGCACGGGACAGGGGGCGCAAAGGGCTGAAGCTTTCTTT	CASSRTGQGAQRAEAFF
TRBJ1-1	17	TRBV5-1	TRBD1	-	TGCGCCAGCAGCCCGTGGGACAGAGTCGCACCGAACACTGAAGCTTTCTTT	CASSPWDRVAPNTEAFF
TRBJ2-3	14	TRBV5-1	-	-	TGCGCCAGCAGCTTGGGACTGGCGACAGATACGCAGTATTTT	CASSLGLATDTQYF
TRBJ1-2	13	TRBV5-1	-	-	TGCGCCAGCAGCCCCGGGACTCCAGGGTACTACACCTTC	CASSPGTPGYYTF
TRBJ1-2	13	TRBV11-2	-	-	TGTGCCAGCAGCTTAGGATTGGCCTATGGCTACACCTTC	CASSLGLAYGYTF
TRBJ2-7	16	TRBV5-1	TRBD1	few	TGCGCCAGCAGCCCCGGGGGGACAGGGATTTCCTACGAGCAGTACTTC	CASSPGGTGISYEQYF
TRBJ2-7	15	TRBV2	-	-	TGTGCCAGCAGCTGGGGACTGCTAGAGAACTACGAGCAGTACTTC	CASSWGLLENYEQYF
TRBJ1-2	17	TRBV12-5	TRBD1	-	TGTGCTAGTGGTTTGGGGGGACAGGGCCCGGAGAGCTATGGCTACACCTTC	CASGLGGQGPESYGYTF
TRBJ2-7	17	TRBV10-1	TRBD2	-	TGCGCCAGCAGTGACCCAGCAAGATCTAGCGGGGCTGTCGAGCAGTACTTC	CASSDPARSSGAVEQYF
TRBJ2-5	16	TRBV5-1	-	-	TGCGCCAGCAGCTTGGATCCGGGGGGCGTGGGAGAGACCCAGTACTTC	CASSLDPGGVGETQYF
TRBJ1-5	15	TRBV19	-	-	TGTGCCAGTGAGAATAGCGGGCATAGCAATCAGCCCCAGCATTTT	CASENSGHSNQPQHF
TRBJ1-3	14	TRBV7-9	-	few	TGTGCCAGCAGCTTAGTCCTCGGGGGAAACACCATATATTTT	CASSLVLGGNTIYF
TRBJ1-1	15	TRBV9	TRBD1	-	TGTGCCAGCAGCGCGACAGGGGGGATGAACACTGAAGCTTTCTTT	CASSATGGMNTEAFF
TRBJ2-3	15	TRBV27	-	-	TGTGCCAGCAGTTTAGGAGCGTCTGGTTCAGATACGCAGTATTTT	CASSLGASGSDTQYF
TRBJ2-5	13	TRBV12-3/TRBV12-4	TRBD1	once	TGTGCCAGCAGCCGACAGGGGGGGGAGACCCAGTACTTC	CASSRQGGETQYF
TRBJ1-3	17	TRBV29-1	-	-	TGCAGCGTTGAAGCCTCCCCGACCGGGTTACAGGAGAACACCATATATTTT	CSVEASPTGLQENTIYF
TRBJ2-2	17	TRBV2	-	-	TGTGCCTCAGCAGTGGGGGCGGGCGTTTTTAACACCGGGGAGCTGTTTTTT	CASAVGAGVFNTGELFF
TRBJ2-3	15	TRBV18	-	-	TGTGCCAGCTCACCAAAAGGGGGACGCACAGATACGCAGTATTTT	CASSPKGGRTDTQYF
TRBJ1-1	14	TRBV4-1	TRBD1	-	TGCGCCAGCAGCCCAGGGGGCGCGGATACTGAAGCTTTCTTT	CASSPGGADTEAFF
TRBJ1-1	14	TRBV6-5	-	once	TGTGCCAGCAGCCTGGGTGGGGGCGTCTCTGAAGCTTTCTTT	CASSLGGGVSEAFF
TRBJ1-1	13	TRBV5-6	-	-	TGTGCCAGCAGCTTGGGGCGGGACACTGAAGCTTTCTTT	CASSLGRDTEAFF
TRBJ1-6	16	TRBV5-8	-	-	TGTGCCAGCAGCTTGGCCATAAGGCAGGGGAGTTCACCCCTCCACTTT	CASSLAIRQGSSPLHF
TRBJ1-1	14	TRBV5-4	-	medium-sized	TGTGCCAGCAGCTTAGGGCCGGGGGACACTGAAGCTTTCTTT	CASSLGPGDTEAFF
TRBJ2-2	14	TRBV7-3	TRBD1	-	TGTGCCAGCAGCTGGGACAGTCAGGTCGGGGAGCTGTTTTTT	CASSWDSQVGELFF
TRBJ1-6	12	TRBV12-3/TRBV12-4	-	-	TGTGCCAGCAGGAGACAGGCCGGGCCCCTCCACTTT	CASRRQAGPLHF
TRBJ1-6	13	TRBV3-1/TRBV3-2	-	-	TGTGCCAGCAGCCCGGGGGGGAATTCACCCCTCCACTTT	CASSPGGNSPLHF
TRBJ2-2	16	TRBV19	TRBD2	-	TGTGCCAGTAGCCAATCGGGACTATTCGACGCCGGGGAGCTGTTTTTT	CASSQSGLFDAGELFF
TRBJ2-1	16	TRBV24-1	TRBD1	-	TGTGCCACCAGTGATCCAGGACAGGGGGTCCACAATGAGCAGTTCTTC	CATSDPGQGVHNEQFF
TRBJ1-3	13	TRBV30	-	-	TGTGCCTGGAGTGTAGGAGGCGTCAACACCATATATTTT	CAWSVGGVNTIYF
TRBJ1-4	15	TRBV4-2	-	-	TGTGCCAGCAGCCAAGAGCCGGCAACTAATGAAAAACTGTTTTTT	CASSQEPATNEKLFF
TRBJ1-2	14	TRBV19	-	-	TGTGCCAGTAGAAAGGGCAGGGAGGTTGAAGGCTACACCTTC	CASRKGREVEGYTF
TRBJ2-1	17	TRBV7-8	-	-	TGTGCCAGCAGCTTAGTAGGCTACCGGGGTTGGGGCAATGAGCAGTTCTTC	CASSLVGYRGWGNEQFF
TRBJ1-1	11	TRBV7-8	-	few	TGTGCCAGCAGCCGAGCCTATGAAGCTTTCTTT	CASSRAYEAFF
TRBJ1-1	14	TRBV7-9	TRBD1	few	TGTGCCAGCAGGGGGGACAGTCGAGGGGCTGAAGCTTTCTTT	CASRGDSRGAEAFF
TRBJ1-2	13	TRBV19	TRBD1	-	TGTGCCAGTAGCTCTGGGACAGTCTATGGCTACACCTTC	CASSSGTVYGYTF
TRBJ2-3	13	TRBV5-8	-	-	TGTGCCAGCAGCTTGGCGGCGGAAGATACGCAGTATTTT	CASSLAAEDTQYF
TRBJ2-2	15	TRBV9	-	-	TGTGCCAGCAGCCTACGAGGAGGGCCGCCCGGGGAGCTGTTTTTT	CASSLRGGPPGELFF
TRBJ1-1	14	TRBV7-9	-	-	TGTGCCAGCAGCAACACAGGAATGAACACTGAAGCTTTCTTT	CASSNTGMNTEAFF
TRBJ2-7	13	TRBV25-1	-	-	TGTGCCAGCGGGAGCGGAGACCGCTACGAGCAGTACTTC	CASGSGDRYEQYF
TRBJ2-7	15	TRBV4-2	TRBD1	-	TGTGCCAGCAGCCCCTCTACGACAGGGTCGGGGGAGCAGTACTTC	CASSPSTTGSGEQYF
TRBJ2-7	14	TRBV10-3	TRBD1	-	TGTGCCATCAGTGAGCAGGGACAGGGCTACGAGCAGTACTTC	CAISEQGQGYEQYF
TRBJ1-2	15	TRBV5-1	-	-	TGCGCCAGCAGCTCGACCGCGTCGACACCCTATGGCTACACCTTC	CASSSTASTPYGYTF
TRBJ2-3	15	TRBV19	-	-	TGTGCCAGTAGTTCTCAGGACTTGGGAGGTGGAACGCAGTATTTT	CASSSQDLGGGTQYF
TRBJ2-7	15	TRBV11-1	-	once	TGTGCCAGCAGCCCTTGGCAGGAAGCAATATACGAGCAGTACTTC	CASSPWQEAIYEQYF
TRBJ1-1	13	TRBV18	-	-	TGTGCCAGCTCACCAGAGGGCTACACTGAAGCTTTCTTT	CASSPEGYTEAFF
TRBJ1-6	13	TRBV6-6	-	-	TGTGCCAGCGACATGACAGATAATTCACCCCTCCACTTT	CASDMTDNSPLHF
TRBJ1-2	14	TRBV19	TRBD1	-	TGTGCCAGTAGTGCCCCAGGGGGCGCGGTTGGCTACACCTTC	CASSAPGGAVGYTF
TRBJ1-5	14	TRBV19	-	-	TGTGCCAGTAGTTTCAGGGATAGCAATCAGCCCCAGCATTTT	CASSFRDSNQPQHF
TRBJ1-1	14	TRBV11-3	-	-	TGTGCCAGCAGCTTGGGAGGAGGCAACACTGAAGCTTTCTTT	CASSLGGGNTEAFF
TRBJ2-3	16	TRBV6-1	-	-	TGTGCCAGCAGTGAAGTCGGGACTCTTATCACAGATACGCAGTATTTT	CASSEVGTLITDTQYF
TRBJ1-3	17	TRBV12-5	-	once	TGTGCTAGTGCCTTGGGGCAGGGGAGTGGCTCTGGAAACACCATATATTTT	CASALGQGSGSGNTIYF
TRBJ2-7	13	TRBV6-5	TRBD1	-	TGTGCCAGCAGTTACAGACAGGGGTACGAGCAGTACTTC	CASSYRQGYEQYF
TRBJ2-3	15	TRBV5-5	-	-	TGTGCCAGCAGCGGCCCCGGGGTAGCGTCAGATACGCAGTATTTT	CASSGPGVASDTQYF
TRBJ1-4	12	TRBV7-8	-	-	TGTGCCAGCAGCCAGTCCCGGGGAGAGGTGTTTTTT	CASSQSRGEVFF
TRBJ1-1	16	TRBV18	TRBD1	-	TGTGCCAGCTCACCACCGAGGGCAGGGGGAGGCACTGAAGCTTTCTTT	CASSPPRAGGGTEAFF
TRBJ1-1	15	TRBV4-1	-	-	TGCGCCAGCAGCCCCAGGCAATTTCCGAACACTGAAGCTTTCTTT	CASSPRQFPNTEAFF